This T cell receptor (beta chain) was retrieved from a study of technical replicates of blood from a few donors. The data were produced by immunoSEQ multiplex PCR, yet TCRdb's version contains in-frame clones alone and is incomplete. Among approximately 80,000 clones listed, around nine tenths were seen once. Germline CDR1 reads MGHDK; CDR2 reads SYGVNS. This CDR3 has 14 residues. V gave up 7 bases and J gave up 7 bases, with 17 bases separating them. The source material was T cells isolated from PBMCs. The sequence was obtained from a human donor in good health. The genes are TRBV25-1 and TRBJ2-1, with a tentative D call TRBD1 (5 bases). The CDR3 region has the DNA TGTGCCAGCACCCCCGCGACAGCTCTGAATGAGCAGTTCTTC. Its translation: CASTPATALNEQFF.